Presented here are 9 T cell receptor beta chains from one specimen sequenced in a study of molecular identifiers for immune sequencing clone quantification. One entry per CDR3 protein results from TCRdb running MiXCR on the PCR reads. The table records about 510,000 distinct CDR3 sequences, around 23% of them present only once. Source material: naive CD8+ T cells from blood, with Jurkat cell RNA spiked in. Subset defined: FACS-sorted CD8+CD4-CCR7+CD45RA+ naive T cells. Receptor source: a human donor in good health. Some libraries in this study had Jurkat cell RNA spiked in.

The CDR3 region is CASSPRGRGDEQFF. The CDR3 coding sequence is TGTGCCAGCAGCCCCAGGGGTAGGGGGGATGAGCAGTTCTTC. This rearrangement joins TRBV7-3 to TRBJ2-1; the D call may be TRBD1 or TRBD2 (6 bases each). CDR3 length: 14 residues. Trimming took 5 bases from V and 8 from J, leaving 16 bases between them. CDR1 is SGHTA, CDR2 FQGTGA, per germline.

This clonotype was observed at least ten times. V and J are TRBV29-1 and TRBJ1-1; unclear D gene. Germline CDR1 SQVTM, CDR2 ANQGSEA. The CDR3 contains 16 residues. Trimming left V 3 bases short and J 0 bases short, with 17 bases between. The CDR3 is CSVEDPTDVMNTEAFF. Here the CDR3 DNA reads TGCAGCGTTGAGGACCCAACCGACGTCATGAACACTGAAGCTTTCTTT.

In its sample, this clonotype was seen many times. CDR3 bases: TGTGCCAGCAGTGAAGGAGTAGGGTTCCAGCCCCAGCATTTT. As protein: CASSEGVGFQPQHF. The chain joins TRBV6-1 to TRBJ1-5; D uncertain. With 1 base removed from V and 7 bases from J, the gap between germline ends came to 11 bases. The CDR3 spans 14 residues. Germline V gene lookup returns CDR1 MNHNS and CDR2 SASEGT.

The chain joins TRBV6-5 to TRBJ2-7; 9 bases line up with TRBD1. After removal of 3 bases from V and 5 bases from J, the junction contained 17 bases not matched to a gene. Germline V CDR1 and CDR2: MNHEY, SVGAGI. The CDR3 is made up of 18 amino acids. In DNA, the CDR3 is TGTGCCAGCAGTTATGGACAATACCCGGGACAGGGTACCGACGAGCAGTACTTC. Encoded protein: CASSYGQYPGQGTDEQYF.

This clonotype was observed a single time. The rearrangement links TRBV12-3 or TRBV12-4 to TRBJ2-3; D is perhaps TRBD2 (6 bases). This CDR3 contains 15 residues. The ends were cut back, 5 bases at V and 4 bases at J, with 16 bases in the middle. CDR3 bases: TGTGCCAGCAGTCCCAGGGTCTCTAGCGCAGATACGCAGTATTTT. Its translation: CASSPRVSSADTQYF.

This clonotype was observed a handful of times. The chain uses TRBV7-9 and TRBJ1-5; a possible D gene is TRBD1 (6 bases). The CDR3 spans 13 residues. V lost 4 bases and J 7 bases, leaving 11 bases between the germline ends. Germline lookup yields CDR1 SEHNR and CDR2 FQNEAQ (reference sequence). CDR3 residues: CASSSGGTQPQHF. The CDR3 nucleotides read TGTGCCAGCAGCTCTGGGGGCACCCAGCCCCAGCATTTT.

This clonotype came up a few times. This sequence joins TRBV28 and TRBJ2-7, with 8 nucleotides matching TRBD1. The CDR3 is made up of 15 amino acids. After removal of 4 bases from V and 6 bases from J, the junction contained 11 bases not matched to a gene. Germline CDR1 is MDHEN and CDR2 is SYDVKM. CDR3: CASSSRQGWGPEQYF. The CDR3, as DNA: TGTGCCAGCAGTTCCCGACAGGGGTGGGGTCCCGAGCAGTACTTC.

The sample holds many counts of this clonotype. V is TRBV18 and J is TRBJ2-3, with a tentative D call TRBD2 (5 bases). Trimming cost V 4 bases and J 1 base, with 12 bases left between them. The CDR3 length is 15 residues. Germline assignment: CDR1 KGHSH and CDR2 LQKENI. The CDR3 is CASSLDAGGTDTQYF. The CDR3 coding sequence is TGTGCCAGCTCACTAGATGCCGGGGGCACAGATACGCAGTATTTT.

The sample holds a few counts of this clonotype. The rearrangement links TRBV6-2 or TRBV6-3 to TRBJ1-5; no clear D. The germline V gene encodes CDR1 MNHEY and CDR2 SVGEGT. Trimming shortened V by 5 bases and J by 4 bases, and 12 bases separated the two germline ends. The CDR3 loop spans 14 amino acids. The chain's CDR3 is CASSNPGGNQPQHF. CDR3 DNA sequence: TGTGCCAGCAGTAACCCGGGTGGGAATCAGCCCCAGCATTTT.